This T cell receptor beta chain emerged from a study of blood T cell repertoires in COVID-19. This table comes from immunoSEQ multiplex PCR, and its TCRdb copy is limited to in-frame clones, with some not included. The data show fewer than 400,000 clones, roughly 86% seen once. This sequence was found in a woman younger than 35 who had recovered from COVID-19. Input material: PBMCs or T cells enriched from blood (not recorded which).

For the CDR3, the DNA is TGCGCCAGCAGCTGGAGGACAGGGATGGGGTCAAATGAAGCTTTCTTT. Translated, it gives CASSWRTGMGSNEAFF. The V call is TRBV5-1, the J call TRBJ1-1; 8 positions match TRBD1. Looked up from germline, CDR1 is SGHRS and CDR2 is YFSETQ. The CDR3 runs 16 residues. Unmatched junction bases numbered 14, after V lost 3 bases and J lost 7 bases.